The 22 T cell receptor beta chains in this list originate from one sample, sequenced in a study of CD8 T cells in Susac syndrome. Reverse transcription of about 0.45 to 1 ug RNA was performed with random hexamers. From the immunoSEQ multiplex PCR reads, TCRdb called clonotypes with MiXCR, one entry per CDR3 protein. Among more than 95,000 distinct CDR3 sequences listed, around 94% were seen once. Sequenced sample: CD8+ T cells from PBMCs. The receptors originated from a human donor with Susac syndrome.

CDR3 sequence (DNA): TGTGCCACCAGCAGAGCCCCCGGGACAGTACAAGAGACCCAGTACTTC. It specifies CATSRAPGTVQETQYF. The gene calls are TRBV15 and TRBJ2-5; 7 nucleotides align to TRBD1. The CDR3 loop spans 16 amino acids. V was clipped by 1 base and J by 2 bases; unmatched bases: 7. Germline lookup yields CDR1 LNHNV and CDR2 YYDKDF (reference sequence). Full variable domain (missing parts from reference TRBV15 and TRBJ2-5): DAMVIQNPRYQVTQFGKPVTLSCSQTLNHNVMYWYQQKSSQAPKLLFHYYDKDFNNEADTPDNFQSRRPNTSFCFLDIRSPGLGDTAMYLCATSRAPGTVQETQYFGPGTRLLVL.

In the case of this clonotype: Mismatch with germline at one junction end may stem from a read error. This chain uses TRBV30 with TRBJ1-4, with 8 bases lining up with TRBD1. The CDR3 has 12 residues. Germline V gives CDR1 GTSNPN, CDR2 SVGIG (reference sequence). The CDR3 DNA reads as TGTGCCTGGAGCATCAACAACCGGGACAGGAGATTT. It specifies CAWSINNRDRRF. Full variable domain (remainder filled in from reference TRBV30 and TRBJ1-4): SQTIHQWPATLVQPVGSPLSLECTVEGTSNPNLYWYRQAAGRGLQLLFYSVGIGQISSEVPQNLSASRPQDRQFILSSKKLLLSDSGFYLCAWSINNRDRRFGSGTQLSVL.

The chain uses TRBV5-1 and TRBJ2-5; perhaps TRBD2 as D (6 bases). The CDR3 loop spans 17 amino acids. In germline, CDR1 is SGHRS, CDR2 YFSETQ. V was clipped by 0 bases and J by 2 bases, with 17 bases between them. CDR3 bases: TGCGCCAGCAGCTTGGCCTCGCTGCTCGGGGGTCAAGAGACCCAGTACTTC. This translates into CASSLASLLGGQETQYF.

The chain combines TRBV5-6 with TRBJ2-5; 15 bases are shared with TRBD2. Germline loops: CDR1 SGHDT, CDR2 YYEEEE. The V segment lost 5 bases and the J segment 4 bases; nucleotides outside the gene matches: 3. The CDR3 has 15 amino acids. The CDR3 DNA reads as TGTGCCAGCAGGACGGGACTAGCGGGAGGAGAGACCCAGTACTTC. Translated, it gives CASRTGLAGGETQYF.

The chain carries TRBV28 and TRBJ2-4, with a possible D match to TRBD1 (6 bases). This CDR3 comprises 16 residues. Deletions cut 4 bases from V and 4 bases from J, with 17 bases between. The germline V gene has CDR1 MDHEN and CDR2 SYDVKM. CDR3 sequence reads: CASSSPTETGKNIQYF. The CDR3 nucleotides are TGTGCCAGCAGTTCCCCCACAGAGACAGGAAAAAACATTCAGTACTTC.

The chain couples TRBV20-1 to TRBJ2-3, with TRBD2 matching 11 bases. V dropped 3 bases and J dropped 5; count of bases not matched to a gene: 4. CDR3 length equals 14 residues. Germline V gene data show CDR1 as DFQATT and CDR2 as SNEGSKA (reference sequence). For the CDR3, the DNA is TGCAGTGCTAGTAGCGGGGGGGCCGGAGATACGCAGTATTTT. Amino acid sequence: CSASSGGAGDTQYF.

CDR3 nucleotides: TGTGCCAGTAGTATTGGCCTAAATCAGTACAATGAGCAGTTCTTC. The encoded protein is CASSIGLNQYNEQFF. The chain is built from TRBV19 and TRBJ2-1; D is unresolved. The length of the CDR3 is 15 residues. Germline V gene sequence: CDR1 LNHDA, CDR2 SQIVND (reference sequence). V shed 3 bases and J shed 4 bases, with 13 bases lying between them. The whole variable domain, remainder taken from reference TRBV19 and TRBJ2-1, is DGGITQSPKYLFRKEGQNVTLSCEQNLNHDAMYWYRQDPGQGLRLIYYSQIVNDFQKGDIAEGYSVSREKKESFPLTVTSAQKNPTAFYLCASSIGLNQYNEQFFGPGTRLTVL.

The chain joins TRBV6-5 to TRBJ2-7, with D possibly TRBD2 on 5 matching bases. Deletions cut 8 bases from V and 3 bases from J, with 17 bases between. CDR3 length: 14 residues. Germline-derived CDR1 and CDR2 are MNHEY and SVGAGI. CDR3 nucleotides: TGTGCCAGCCAGGCGGAGGCGGTGAGCTACGAGCAGTACTTC. Translation gives CASQAEAVSYEQYF.

Details on this clonotype: The germline gene is not matched at one end of the junction; a read error may be the cause. The chain is built from TRBV18 and TRBJ2-7, with 7 bases identical to TRBD2. Per the germline V gene, CDR1 is KGHSH and CDR2 is LQKENI. CDR3 length equals 15 residues. The chain's CDR3 is CASSLLARGDYEHYF. Written as DNA, the CDR3 is TGTGCCAGCTCACTACTAGCCCGGGGGGACTACGAGCACTACTTC.

This clonotype was observed once. V and J are TRBV6-1 and TRBJ2-6, with D possibly matching TRBD1 (5 bases). Germline CDR1 and CDR2: MNHNS and SASEGT. With 2 bases removed from V and 1 base from J, the gap between germline ends came to 12 bases. This CDR3 contains 17 residues. In nucleotides, the CDR3 is TGTGCCAGCAGTGAAACCGCCCCAGGGTCTGGGGCCAACGTCCTGACTTTC. It yields the protein CASSETAPGSGANVLTF.

This chain connects TRBV24-1 to TRBJ1-5; TRBD1 might be the D (5 bases). Germline assignment: CDR1 KGHDR and CDR2 SFDVKD. The CDR3 extends over 13 amino acids. V gave up 6 bases and J gave up 6 bases, with 11 bases separating them. The CDR3 nucleotides are TGTGCCACCAGTCAGGGATCCGGTCAGCCCCAGCATTTT. Translated, it gives CATSQGSGQPQHF.

J is TRBJ2-7 and V is TRBV7-9; no clear D. In germline, CDR1 is SEHNR, CDR2 FQNEAQ (reference sequence). The V end lost 2 bases, the J end lost 5 bases, and 4 bases lay between the germline ends. This CDR3 has 11 residues. The CDR3 here is CASSLMDEQYF. The CDR3 DNA is TGTGCCAGCAGCTTAATGGACGAGCAGTACTTC.

The chain links TRBV20-1 to TRBJ2-1, with 11 bases fitting TRBD2. The J segment lost 0 bases and the V segment lost 4 bases, leaving 11 bases of the junction unmatched. This CDR3 contains 18 residues. Germline V CDR1 and CDR2: DFQATT, SNEGSKA (reference sequence). The CDR3 region is CSANPGLAARSSYNEQFF. The CDR3, as DNA: TGCAGTGCTAATCCGGGACTAGCGGCCCGGAGCTCCTACAATGAGCAGTTCTTC.

The V call is TRBV5-1, the J call TRBJ1-1, with 7 bases matching TRBD1. Germline V CDR1 and CDR2: SGHRS, YFSETQ. CDR3 size: 15 residues. The V and J ends lost 2 bases and 3 bases, in that order; junction bases with no gene match: 7. The CDR3 reads CASSFQGGEYTEAFF. The CDR3 DNA reads TGCGCCAGCAGCTTTCAGGGGGGGGAGTACACTGAAGCTTTCTTT.

This sequence joins TRBV19 and TRBJ2-5; 8 positions agree with TRBD2. Germline V gives CDR1 LNHDA, CDR2 SQIVND (reference sequence). The ends lost 3 bases at V and 0 bases at J; junction bases unmatched: 18. This CDR3 is 20 amino acids long. In DNA, the CDR3 is TGTGCCAGTAGTATCGTGGGGACCTTGACTAGCGCGGACTACCAAGAGACCCAGTACTTC. Protein sequence: CASSIVGTLTSADYQETQYF.

This chain links TRBV4-1 with TRBJ1-4; D gene ambiguous. Germline loops: CDR1 MGHRA, CDR2 YSYEKL. This CDR3 has 12 amino acids. Trimming cost V 3 bases and J 13 bases, with 12 bases left between them. The chain's CDR3 is CASSQGERTLFF. Here the CDR3 DNA reads TGCGCCAGCAGCCAGGGAGAGAGAACACTGTTTTTT.

The chain joins TRBV3-1 to TRBJ1-5; the D is unclear. Germline V lookup: CDR1 LGHDT, CDR2 YNNKEL (reference sequence). Trimming pared 0 bases from V and 0 bases from J, leaving 6 bases between. The CDR3 contains 15 residues. The DNA of the CDR3 is TGTGCCAGCAGCCAAGATTCAGATAGCAATCAGCCCCAGCATTTT. Its translation is CASSQDSDSNQPQHF.

J is TRBJ2-5 and V is TRBV9, with 7 bases fitting TRBD2. The CDR3 runs 15 residues. Germline assignment: CDR1 SGDLS and CDR2 YYNGEE. V gave up 0 bases and J gave up 1 base; unmatched junction bases: 3. The CDR3 loop reads CASSVGGGLQETQYF. CDR3 DNA sequence: TGTGCCAGCAGCGTAGGGGGGGGTCTCCAAGAGACCCAGTACTTC.

The rearrangement uses TRBV6-5 and TRBJ1-2, with no clear D. Germline CDR1 reads MNHEY; CDR2 reads SVGAGI. V was shortened by 0 bases and J by 1 base, with 12 bases between the two germline ends. This CDR3 is built from 16 residues. The CDR3 protein is CASSYSNPWDNYGYTF. Written as DNA, the CDR3 is TGTGCCAGCAGTTACTCGAATCCGTGGGATAACTATGGCTACACCTTC.

This chain links TRBV27 with TRBJ2-7; 7 bases line up with TRBD2. V lost 5 bases, J lost 4 bases, and 14 bases stayed unmatched. From germline, CDR1 is MNHEY and CDR2 SMNVEV (reference sequence). The CDR3 is 16 amino acids. CDR3 DNA sequence: TGTGCCAGCAGTCCGTCCGGGGGGATCGTTGTATACGAGCAGTACTTC. Amino acids: CASSPSGGIVVYEQYF.

The chain joins TRBV5-1 to TRBJ1-1, with a tentative D call TRBD1 (5 bases). This CDR3 region has 15 residues. Germline V gene data show CDR1 as SGHRS and CDR2 as YFSETQ. V was trimmed by 1 base and J by 4 bases, leaving 14 bases between them. The CDR3 nucleotides are TGCGCCAGCAGCTTGCAAGGGGACCCCGGCACTGAAGCTTTCTTT. It yields the protein CASSLQGDPGTEAFF. Filled out from reference TRBV5-1 and TRBJ1-1, the complete variable domain reads KAGVTQTPRYLIKTRGQQVTLSCSPISGHRSVSWYQQTPGQGLQFLFEYFSETQRNKGNFPGRFSGRQFSNSRSEMNVSTLELGDSALYLCASSLQGDPGTEAFFGQGTRLTVV.

This clonotype appeared once. The chain carries TRBV7-8 and TRBJ2-7; no reliable D call. Trimming took off 1 base at V and 3 bases at J, with 13 bases between the two ends. The CDR3 is 15 residues long. CDR1 is SGHVS and CDR2 is FQNEAQ in the germline V gene. CDR3 sequence reads: CASSLVSGTVYEQYF. DNA for the CDR3: TGTGCCAGCAGCTTAGTTTCAGGCACAGTCTACGAGCAGTACTTC.